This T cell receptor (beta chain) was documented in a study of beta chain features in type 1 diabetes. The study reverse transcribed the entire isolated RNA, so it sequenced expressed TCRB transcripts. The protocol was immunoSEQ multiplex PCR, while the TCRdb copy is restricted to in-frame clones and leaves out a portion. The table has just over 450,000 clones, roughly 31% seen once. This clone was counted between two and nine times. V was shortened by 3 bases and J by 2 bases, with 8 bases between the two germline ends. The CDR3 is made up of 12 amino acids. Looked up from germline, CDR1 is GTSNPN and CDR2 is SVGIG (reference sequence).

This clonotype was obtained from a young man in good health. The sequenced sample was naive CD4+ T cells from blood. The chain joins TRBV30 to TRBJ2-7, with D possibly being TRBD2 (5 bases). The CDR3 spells CAWRGATYEQYF. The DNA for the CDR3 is TGTGCCTGGAGGGGAGCGACCTACGAGCAGTACTTC.